This TCR beta chain was profiled in a study of cytomegalovirus exposure and HLA in healthy donors. Findings of the study overall: Being productive about 90% or about 30% of the time was typical of most TCR beta V segments in an earlier analysis. Sequencing artifact likely explains a cluster of highly shared sequence variants. Later work associated roughly 15,000 TCR beta sequences with HLA alleles at 0.05 false discovery rate.

Germline V lookup: CDR1 SGHDN, CDR2 FVKESK. Trimming removed 3 bases from V and 2 bases from J; junction bases left unmatched: 7. The CDR3 length is 16 residues. To note about this clone: Its antigen is as yet unknown.

The PCR used 60 Vbeta and 13 Jbeta primers. Measured with immunoSEQ multiplex PCR; TCRdb has only the in-frame clones, and not every one. The sample records around 150,000 clones, approximately 80% being singletons. The chain links TRBV14 to TRBJ2-1, with 7 bases fitting TRBD2. Input material: PBMCs. The TCR comes from a male donor in good health and CMV-seropositive. Here the CDR3 DNA reads TGTGCCAGCAGCCACGGACTAGGGGCCCCCTACAATGAGCAGTTCTTC. Amino acid sequence: CASSHGLGAPYNEQFF. Filled out from reference TRBV14 and TRBJ2-1, the complete variable domain reads EAGVTQFPSHSVIEKGQTVTLRCDPISGHDNLYWYRRVMGKEIKFLLHFVKESKQDESGMPNNRFLAERTGGTYSTLKVQPAELEDSGVYFCASSHGLGAPYNEQFFGPGTRLTVL.